Reported below is one T cell receptor beta chain. Its antigen remains unknown. The CDR3 end falls 3 residues outside the read, so it is completed with the germline J gene. This sample is part of a study of T cells in women clearing cervical HPV infection. Study in general: Controls were women whose single incident HPV16 infection cleared within 12 months without precancer or cancer. Study outcomes and limitations: Timing of associations relative to infection is unclear; T-cell subsets were not isolated.

The ends lost 4 bases at V and 2 bases at J; junction bases unmatched: 9. CDR1 MDHEN and CDR2 SYDVKM come from the germline V gene. The CDR3 is 16 residues long. TCR beta CDR3 amplified by multiplex PCR from roughly 1,300 ng genomic DNA. Produced via immunoSEQ multiplex PCR; TCRdb's table is partial and in-frame only. The listing records some 31,000 clones. All participants had a single incident cervical HPV16 infection, and prevalent HPV16 infections were excluded. This TCR was recovered from a woman aged 18 to 75 with a cervical HPV16 infection that either progressed to CIN3+ or cleared (not recorded which). Input material: blood buffy coat. The chain links TRBV28 to TRBJ2-5, with 8 bases identical to TRBD2. This chain's CDR3 is CASSSPGGAKQETQYF. CDR3 DNA, as far as it was read: TGTGCCAGCAGTTCCCCCGGGGGGGCTAAGCAAGAGACC. Drawing the rest from reference TRBV28 and TRBJ2-5, the complete variable domain is DVKVTQSSRYLVKRTGEKVFLECVQDMDHENMFWYRQDPGLGLRLIYFSYDVKMKEKGDIPEGYSVSREKKERFSLILESASTNQTSMYLCASSSPGGAKQETQYFGPGTRLLVL.